Listed below are T cell receptor beta chains from one sample, sequenced in a study of blood T cell repertoires in COVID-19. The protocol was immunoSEQ multiplex PCR, while the TCRdb copy is restricted to in-frame clones and leaves out a portion. The sample lists 200,000 to 300,000 clones, 80% to 90% occurring once. Sample: peripheral blood. These receptor sequences come from a man aged 50 to 60 with acute or convalescent COVID-19. CDR3s include the opening cysteine and the closing phenylalanine or tryptophan. The order of the fields is V gene, J gene, D gene, clone size, CDR3 protein, CDR3 DNA. D genes are given only for firm matches. Only part of the rows carry a size: once, few, many, or a class if the clone is expanded.

V gene: TRBV30; J gene: TRBJ1-5; D gene: -; clone size: once; CDR3 protein: CAWSIHGDQPQHF; CDR3 DNA: TGTGCCTGGAGCATACACGGAGATCAGCCCCAGCATTTT
V gene: TRBV19; J gene: TRBJ1-2; D gene: -; clone size: -; CDR3 protein: CASSISRGPGYTF; CDR3 DNA: TGTGCCAGTAGTATAAGCAGGGGACCCGGCTACACCTTC
V gene: TRBV4-2; J gene: TRBJ2-2; D gene: -; clone size: -; CDR3 protein: CASSQGTGAHTGELFF; CDR3 DNA: TGTGCCAGCAGCCAAGGTACGGGAGCCCACACCGGGGAGCTGTTTTTT
V gene: TRBV28; J gene: TRBJ1-4; D gene: -; clone size: -; CDR3 protein: CASSLFGVYATNEKLFF; CDR3 DNA: TGTGCCAGCAGTTTATTCGGAGTCTATGCAACTAATGAAAAACTGTTTTTT
V gene: TRBV6-1; J gene: TRBJ1-5; D gene: -; clone size: few; CDR3 protein: CASTSPNQPQHF; CDR3 DNA: TGTGCCAGCACCTCCCCCAATCAGCCCCAGCATTTT
V gene: TRBV9; J gene: TRBJ2-2; D gene: -; clone size: -; CDR3 protein: CASSEGEGELFF; CDR3 DNA: TGTGCCAGCAGCGAGGGGGAGGGGGAGCTGTTTTTT
V gene: TRBV3-1/TRBV3-2; J gene: TRBJ1-2; D gene: -; clone size: few; CDR3 protein: CASRPSWGTNYGYTF; CDR3 DNA: TGTGCCAGCAGACCATCGTGGGGCACTAACTATGGCTACACCTTC
V gene: TRBV28; J gene: TRBJ2-7; D gene: TRBD1; clone size: -; CDR3 protein: CASIGTGGIYEQYF; CDR3 DNA: TGTGCCAGCATAGGGACAGGGGGCATCTACGAGCAGTACTTC
V gene: TRBV2; J gene: TRBJ1-3; D gene: TRBD1; clone size: -; CDR3 protein: CASKGRGPGNTIYF; CDR3 DNA: TGTGCCAGCAAGGGCAGGGGGCCCGGAAACACCATATATTTT
V gene: TRBV7-3; J gene: TRBJ2-1; D gene: -; clone size: -; CDR3 protein: CASSLYGGPLSYNEQFF; CDR3 DNA: TGTGCCAGCAGCTTATATGGCGGGCCGCTCTCCTACAATGAGCAGTTCTTC
V gene: TRBV4-1; J gene: TRBJ2-7; D gene: TRBD2; clone size: -; CDR3 protein: CASSQAVGGSSYEQYF; CDR3 DNA: TGCGCCAGCAGCCAAGCGGTCGGCGGGAGCTCCTACGAGCAGTACTTC
V gene: TRBV18; J gene: TRBJ2-1; D gene: TRBD2; clone size: -; CDR3 protein: CASSPDSGGPPGYNEQFF; CDR3 DNA: TGTGCCAGCTCACCGGATTCGGGAGGGCCCCCTGGATACAATGAGCAGTTCTTC
V gene: TRBV30; J gene: TRBJ1-4; D gene: -; clone size: -; CDR3 protein: CAWSVVHTGTNEKLFF; CDR3 DNA: TGTGCCTGGAGTGTCGTCCATACGGGAACTAATGAAAAACTGTTTTTT
V gene: TRBV10-3; J gene: TRBJ2-5; D gene: TRBD2; clone size: -; CDR3 protein: CAISESSSGGGYQETQYF; CDR3 DNA: TGTGCCATCAGTGAGTCCTCTAGCGGGGGCGGGTACCAAGAGACCCAGTACTTC
V gene: TRBV18; J gene: TRBJ1-2; D gene: TRBD1; clone size: -; CDR3 protein: CASSPDRAGDGYTF; CDR3 DNA: TGTGCCAGCTCACCAGACAGGGCCGGGGATGGCTACACCTTC
V gene: TRBV5-1; J gene: TRBJ1-4; D gene: -; clone size: -; CDR3 protein: CASSLSPGGGNEKLFF; CDR3 DNA: TGCGCCAGCAGCCTTAGCCCCGGGGGAGGGAATGAAAAACTGTTTTTT
V gene: TRBV28; J gene: TRBJ1-6; D gene: TRBD1; clone size: -; CDR3 protein: CASSLVQGASYNSPLHF; CDR3 DNA: TGTGCCAGCAGTTTGGTACAGGGGGCATCCTATAATTCACCCCTCCACTTT
V gene: TRBV7-9; J gene: TRBJ2-7; D gene: -; clone size: -; CDR3 protein: CASSPLYGSNEQYF; CDR3 DNA: TGTGCCAGCAGCCCCTTATACGGGTCCAACGAGCAGTACTTC
V gene: TRBV6-1; J gene: TRBJ1-3; D gene: -; clone size: many; CDR3 protein: CASSEAHGGSSGNTIYF; CDR3 DNA: TGTGCCAGCAGTGAAGCCCACGGAGGGAGCTCTGGAAACACCATATATTTT
V gene: TRBV6-5; J gene: TRBJ1-1; D gene: -; clone size: -; CDR3 protein: CASSYSGGTEAFF; CDR3 DNA: TGTGCCAGCAGTTACTCTGGAGGAACTGAAGCTTTCTTT
V gene: TRBV18; J gene: TRBJ1-1; D gene: TRBD1; clone size: -; CDR3 protein: CASSPGQGIEAFF; CDR3 DNA: TGTGCCAGCTCCCCTGGACAGGGTATTGAAGCTTTCTTT
V gene: TRBV5-5; J gene: TRBJ2-2; D gene: -; clone size: -; CDR3 protein: CASSFELTGELFF; CDR3 DNA: TGTGCCAGCAGCTTCGAACTTACCGGGGAGCTGTTTTTT
V gene: TRBV18; J gene: TRBJ1-2; D gene: -; clone size: -; CDR3 protein: CASSHRDGYGYTF; CDR3 DNA: TGTGCCAGCTCACACAGGGATGGCTATGGCTACACCTTC
V gene: TRBV30; J gene: TRBJ2-1; D gene: -; clone size: -; CDR3 protein: CAWTGEGGEQFF; CDR3 DNA: TGTGCCTGGACAGGGGAAGGGGGTGAGCAGTTCTTC
V gene: TRBV18; J gene: TRBJ1-1; D gene: -; clone size: once; CDR3 protein: CASSPRAELNTEAFF; CDR3 DNA: TGTGCCAGCTCACCACGAGCGGAATTGAACACTGAAGCTTTCTTT
V gene: TRBV10-2; J gene: TRBJ1-6; D gene: TRBD1; clone size: -; CDR3 protein: CASSSGTGGQINSPLHF; CDR3 DNA: TGCGCCAGCAGTAGTGGGACAGGGGGCCAAATTAATTCACCCCTCCACTTT
V gene: TRBV6-1; J gene: TRBJ2-2; D gene: -; clone size: -; CDR3 protein: CASSDGRTGELFF; CDR3 DNA: TGTGCCAGCAGTGACGGCAGGACCGGGGAGCTGTTTTTT
V gene: TRBV9; J gene: TRBJ1-5; D gene: -; clone size: -; CDR3 protein: CASSVGSENQPQHF; CDR3 DNA: TGTGCCAGCAGCGTAGGTTCAGAAAATCAGCCCCAGCATTTT
V gene: TRBV19; J gene: TRBJ2-2; D gene: TRBD1; clone size: -; CDR3 protein: CASGQGSGELFF; CDR3 DNA: TGTGCCAGCGGACAGGGCTCCGGGGAGCTGTTTTTT
V gene: TRBV9; J gene: TRBJ2-7; D gene: -; clone size: -; CDR3 protein: CASSVTTGAYEQYF; CDR3 DNA: TGTGCCAGCAGCGTTACGACTGGAGCCTACGAGCAGTACTTC
V gene: TRBV25-1; J gene: TRBJ1-2; D gene: -; clone size: few; CDR3 protein: CASSPKGLQHRYGYTF; CDR3 DNA: TGTGCCAGCAGTCCCAAGGGGTTACAGCACCGCTATGGCTACACCTTC
V gene: TRBV2; J gene: TRBJ2-5; D gene: -; clone size: -; CDR3 protein: CASSGRGTQYF; CDR3 DNA: TGTGCCAGCAGCGGCCGCGGGACCCAGTACTTC
V gene: TRBV5-4; J gene: TRBJ2-1; D gene: -; clone size: -; CDR3 protein: CASSRDWTGEQFF; CDR3 DNA: TGTGCCAGCAGCCGGGACTGGACGGGAGAGCAGTTCTTC
V gene: TRBV10-1; J gene: TRBJ2-1; D gene: -; clone size: -; CDR3 protein: CASSESYNEQFF; CDR3 DNA: TGCGCCAGCAGTGAATCTTACAATGAGCAGTTCTTC
V gene: TRBV3-1/TRBV3-2; J gene: TRBJ1-2; D gene: TRBD1; clone size: -; CDR3 protein: CASSQSPGQGSPHGYTF; CDR3 DNA: TGTGCCAGCAGCCAATCCCCGGGACAGGGGTCTCCGCACGGCTACACCTTC
V gene: TRBV4-1; J gene: TRBJ1-6; D gene: -; clone size: -; CDR3 protein: CASSHPENSPLHF; CDR3 DNA: TGCGCCAGCAGCCATCCAGAAAATTCACCCCTCCACTTT
V gene: TRBV5-5; J gene: TRBJ2-1; D gene: -; clone size: once; CDR3 protein: CASSLAQEGLQFF; CDR3 DNA: TGTGCCAGCAGCTTGGCCCAGGAAGGTTTGCAGTTCTTC
V gene: TRBV27; J gene: TRBJ2-7; D gene: TRBD1; clone size: -; CDR3 protein: CVDQTGGAGPYIYEQYF; CDR3 DNA: TGTGTCGACCAGACAGGGGGCGCAGGGCCGTACATCTACGAGCAGTACTTC
V gene: TRBV28; J gene: TRBJ2-1; D gene: TRBD2; clone size: -; CDR3 protein: CASRTSKGGRLGHEQFF; CDR3 DNA: TGTGCCAGCAGGACGAGCAAGGGCGGGAGGCTGGGGCATGAGCAGTTCTTC
V gene: TRBV9; J gene: TRBJ1-6; D gene: -; clone size: -; CDR3 protein: CASTLSGVYNSPLHF; CDR3 DNA: TGTGCCAGCACCCTCTCGGGAGTCTATAATTCACCCCTCCACTTT
V gene: TRBV2; J gene: TRBJ2-1; D gene: -; clone size: -; CDR3 protein: CASSEQYNEQFF; CDR3 DNA: TGTGCCAGCAGTGAACAGTACAATGAGCAGTTCTTC
V gene: TRBV27; J gene: TRBJ1-2; D gene: TRBD1; clone size: once; CDR3 protein: CASSPGQGTYGYTF; CDR3 DNA: TGTGCCAGCAGTCCGGGACAGGGGACCTATGGCTACACCTTC
V gene: TRBV5-5; J gene: TRBJ2-3; D gene: TRBD2; clone size: -; CDR3 protein: CASSSAGASDTQYF; CDR3 DNA: TGTGCCAGCAGCTCAGCGGGAGCCTCAGATACGCAGTATTTT
V gene: TRBV11-3; J gene: TRBJ1-2; D gene: TRBD1; clone size: -; CDR3 protein: CASSPGTGAELTF; CDR3 DNA: TGTGCCAGCAGCCCAGGGACAGGAGCCGAGCTCACCTTC
V gene: TRBV5-4; J gene: TRBJ2-6; D gene: -; clone size: -; CDR3 protein: CASSSPGYGGANVLTF; CDR3 DNA: TGTGCCAGCAGCTCTCCCGGGTACGGAGGGGCCAACGTCCTGACTTTC